The 10 T cell receptor beta chains below were found in one sample sequenced in a study of blood T cells in healthy people across ages. Through a sample-barcoded 5' primer and a J-beta primer mix, a second PCR was run for roughly 7 to 12 cycles. TCRdb used MiXCR to reprocess the 5' RACE reads, holding one entry per CDR3 protein. The table lists approximately 730,000 distinct CDR3 sequences, about 40% of them singletons. Sequenced sample: blood. Source of these receptors: a woman aged 55-75 years in good health.

The chain couples TRBV6-2 or TRBV6-3 to TRBJ2-3; 10 positions match TRBD2. The CDR3 totals 15 residues. With 5 bases clipped from V and 4 bases from J, the junction kept 6 bases outside the gene matches. Germline-derived CDR1 and CDR2 are MNHEY and SVGEGT. CDR3 sequence reads: CASSIAGGSADTQYF. CDR3 DNA sequence: TGTGCCAGCAGTATAGCGGGAGGTTCTGCAGATACGCAGTATTTT.

The gene calls are TRBV28 and TRBJ1-2; no firm D call. Trimming took off 1 base at V and 0 bases at J, with 6 bases between the two ends. Germline lookup yields CDR1 MDHEN and CDR2 SYDVKM. CDR3 length equals 14 residues. The CDR3 spells CASSLYGANYGYTF. The CDR3 DNA reads as TGTGCCAGCAGTTTATATGGGGCTAACTATGGCTACACCTTC.

V usage is TRBV5-1 and J usage is TRBJ1-2, with no clear D. This CDR3 is 13 amino acids long. CDR1 SGHRS and CDR2 YFSETQ come from the germline V gene. The V gene lost 3 bases and the J gene lost 7 bases, with 13 bases spanning the gap. In DNA, the CDR3 is TGCGCCAGCAGCTCCCGCTTCCTAGGTGGCTACACCTTC. Amino acid sequence: CASSSRFLGGYTF.

The J gene is TRBJ2-5, the V gene TRBV7-2; D possibly uses TRBD1 or TRBD2 (5 bases each). The CDR3 is 16 residues long. Germline assignment: CDR1 SGHTA and CDR2 FQGNSA. Trimming removed 6 bases at V and 11 bases at J, with 28 bases between. This CDR3 is CASRHRPGDRGDEQYF. CDR3 coding DNA: TGTGCCAGCAGACACCGCCCGGGCGACAGAGGGGATGAGCAGTACTTC.

This clonotype was picked up many times. The V and J genes are TRBV10-3 and TRBJ2-5, with D unresolved. Trimming took 4 bases from V and 2 from J, leaving 8 bases between them. The germline gives CDR1 ENHRY, CDR2 SYGVKD. The CDR3 covers 13 residues. CDR3 loop: CAISGHTQETQYF. In DNA form, the CDR3 reads TGTGCCATCAGTGGACACACACAAGAGACCCAGTACTTC.

This rearrangement joins TRBV4-3 to TRBJ2-1; weak D call: TRBD2 (5 bases). The V gene's germline CDR1 is LGHNA and CDR2 YSLEER. This CDR3 contains 15 residues. Trimming pared 4 bases from V and 5 bases from J, leaving 15 bases between. The CDR3, as DNA: TGCGCCAGCAGCCTTACTGGCCCCGGGGACAATGAGCAGTTCTTC. It codes for CASSLTGPGDNEQFF.

As to this clonotype: Compared with germline, one end of the junction differs, possibly owing to a read error. The chain combines TRBV3-1 with TRBJ2-5; D might be TRBD2 (5 bases). CDR1 is LGHDT and CDR2 is YNNKEL in the germline V gene (reference sequence). The CDR3 has 15 residues. For the CDR3, the DNA is TGTGCCCGCAGCCAAGATCTCCGGCGGGAAGAGACCCAGTACTTC. This translates into CARSQDLRREETQYF.

In its sample, this clonotype was seen a few times. The rearrangement links TRBV27 to TRBJ2-7; 10 nucleotides align to TRBD2. The V gene end was trimmed by 6 bases and the J gene end by 5 bases; junction bases not matched to a gene: 7. The CDR3 is made up of 14 amino acids. Germline-derived CDR1 and CDR2 are MNHEY and SMNVEV (reference sequence). The CDR3: CASSPLAGDHEQYF. The CDR3 DNA follows: TGTGCCAGCAGCCCCCTAGCGGGAGACCACGAGCAGTACTTC.

This clonotype was seen a few times. The chain is built from TRBV11-3 and TRBJ2-1, with 11 bases identical to TRBD2. CDR3 length: 16 residues. Looked up from germline, CDR1 is SGHNT and CDR2 is YENEEA. Germline trimming cut 5 bases from V and 6 bases from J; bases unmatched to any gene: 9. The CDR3 sequence: CASSLTGTSGPNEQFF. The CDR3 DNA reads as TGTGCCAGCAGCCTGACGGGGACTAGCGGACCCAATGAGCAGTTCTTC.

V and J are TRBV30 and TRBJ2-1; D unresolved. CDR3 length: 13 residues. V dropped 0 bases and J dropped 10 bases, with 13 bases sitting between them. The V gene's germline CDR1 is GTSNPN and CDR2 SVGIG (reference sequence). The CDR3 DNA sequence: TGTGCCTGGAGTGTACTCGGAACCTACGAGCAGTTCTTC. Its protein is CAWSVLGTYEQFF.